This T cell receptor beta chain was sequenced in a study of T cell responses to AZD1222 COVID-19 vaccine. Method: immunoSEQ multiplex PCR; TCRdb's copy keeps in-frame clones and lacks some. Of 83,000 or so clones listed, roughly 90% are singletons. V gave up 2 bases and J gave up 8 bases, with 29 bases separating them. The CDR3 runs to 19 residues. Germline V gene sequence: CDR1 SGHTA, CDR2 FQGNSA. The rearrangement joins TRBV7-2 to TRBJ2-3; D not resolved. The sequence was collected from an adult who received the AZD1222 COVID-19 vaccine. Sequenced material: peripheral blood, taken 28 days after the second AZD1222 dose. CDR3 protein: CASSLLSSFGNTWERTQYF. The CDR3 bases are TGTGCCAGCAGCTTATTATCGTCGTTCGGTAATACTTGGGAACGTACGCAGTATTTT.